This TCR beta chain is from a study of T cell responses to AZD1222 COVID-19 vaccine. Study conclusions and caveats: Clonal diversity was possibly underestimated, and the donors were mostly white British, with more females.

The repertoire was sequenced with immunoSEQ multiplex PCR; TCRdb's copy has only in-frame clones and lacks some. The sample lists fewer than 150,000 clones; 80% to 95% were seen once. Germline V CDR1 and CDR2: SGHRS, YFSETQ. V was pared by 1 base and J by 7 bases, with 11 bases between. The length of the CDR3 is 13 residues. Worth noting for this clone: Antigen specificity is unknown.

The sequence was obtained from an adult in good health. The specimen comprised peripheral blood, sampled on day 0 of AZD1222 vaccination. The rearrangement joins TRBV5-1 to TRBJ1-2, with D perhaps TRBD1 (5 bases). Here the CDR3 reads CASSLMAGFGYTF. CDR3 DNA: TGCGCCAGCAGCTTGATGGCAGGGTTTGGCTACACCTTC.